Included here is one T cell receptor beta chain sequence, with context. Its specificity is not known. This record comes from a study of blood T cells in healthy people across ages. CDR1 is MGHRA and CDR2 is YSYEKL in the germline V gene. The CDR3 runs 15 residues. With 3 bases clipped from V and 3 bases from J, the junction kept 5 bases outside the gene matches. Then a second PCR, running roughly 7 to 11 cycles, was carried out with a sample-barcoded 5' primer and a J-beta primer mix. Using its own MiXCR run on the 5' RACE reads, TCRdb lists one record per CDR3 protein. The data hold roughly 1 million distinct CDR3 sequences, with approximately 25% observed a single time. Study-level points and caveats: Higher diversity and more naive CD4+ cells were features of long-lived donors, compared to aged donors. Among T cells, TCR beta diversity per million cells dropped roughly linearly as age rose.

Separately, the same data were catalogued under a study of T cells of mothers and their children.

Sequenced input: blood. The clonotype comes from a girl aged 2 to 10 in good health. The J gene is TRBJ2-5, the V gene TRBV4-1; 9 bases are shared with TRBD1. The CDR3 DNA sequence: TGCGCCAGCAGCCACGTGACAGGGGGAAAAGAGACCCAGTACTTC. It specifies CASSHVTGGKETQYF.